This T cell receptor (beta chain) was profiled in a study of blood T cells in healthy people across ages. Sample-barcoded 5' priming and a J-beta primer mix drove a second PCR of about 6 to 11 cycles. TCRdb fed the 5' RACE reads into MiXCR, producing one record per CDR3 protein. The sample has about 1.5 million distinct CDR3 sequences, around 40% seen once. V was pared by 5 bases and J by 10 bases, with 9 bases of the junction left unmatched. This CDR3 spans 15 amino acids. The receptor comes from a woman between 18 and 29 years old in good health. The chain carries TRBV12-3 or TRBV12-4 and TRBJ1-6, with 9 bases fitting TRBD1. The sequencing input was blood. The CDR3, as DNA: TGTGCCAGCAGTGGGACCGGGACAGGGTACTCACCCCTCCACTTT. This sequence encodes CASSGTGTGYSPLHF.